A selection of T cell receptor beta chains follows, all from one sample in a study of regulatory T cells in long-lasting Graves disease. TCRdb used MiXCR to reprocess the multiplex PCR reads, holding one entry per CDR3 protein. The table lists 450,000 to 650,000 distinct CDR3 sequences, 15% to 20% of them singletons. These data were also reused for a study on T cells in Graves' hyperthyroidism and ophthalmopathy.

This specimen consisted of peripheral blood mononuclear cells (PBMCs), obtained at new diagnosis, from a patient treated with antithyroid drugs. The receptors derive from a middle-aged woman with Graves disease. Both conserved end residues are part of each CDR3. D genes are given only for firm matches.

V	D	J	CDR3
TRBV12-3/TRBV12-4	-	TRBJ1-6	CASSLASYNSPLHF
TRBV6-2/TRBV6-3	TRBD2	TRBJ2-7	CASGRGGPYEQYF
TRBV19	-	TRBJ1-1	CASRQGTGTEAFF
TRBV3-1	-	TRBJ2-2	CASSGRDSLNTGELFF
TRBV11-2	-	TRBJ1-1	CASSQDPGAGTEAFF
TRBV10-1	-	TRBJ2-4	CASSESGGPNIQYF
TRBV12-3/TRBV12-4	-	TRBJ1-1	CASRKVGKYEAFF
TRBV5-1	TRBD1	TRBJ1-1	CASSRAGQPSTEAFF
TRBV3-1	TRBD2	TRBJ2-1	CASSQIRNKKKGLAGEAYNEQFF
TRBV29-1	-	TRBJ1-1	CSAADGLFTEAFF
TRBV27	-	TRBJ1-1	CASSLPPGGLGTEAFF
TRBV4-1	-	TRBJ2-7	CASSPDIFYEQYF
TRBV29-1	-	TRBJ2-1	CSVEISVYEQFF
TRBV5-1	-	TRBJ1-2	CASGDSPGYTF
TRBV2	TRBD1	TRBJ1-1	CASSAGGASKTEAFF
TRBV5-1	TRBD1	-	CASSSGTGREETQYF
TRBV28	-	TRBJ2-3	CASNPSSGGGGPLSTDTQYF
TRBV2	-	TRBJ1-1	CASTRTWGRTEAFF
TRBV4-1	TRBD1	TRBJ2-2	CASSQETGYGELFF
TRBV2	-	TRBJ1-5	CASSWDVSNQPQHF
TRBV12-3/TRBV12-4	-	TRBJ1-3	CASRMSTSGNTIYF
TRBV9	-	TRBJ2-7	CASSVGAGTYEQYF
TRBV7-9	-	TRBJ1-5	CASSHGGEGQPQHF
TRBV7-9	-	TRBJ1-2	CASSLDYGYGYTF
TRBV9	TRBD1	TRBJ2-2	CASSVSGGNTGELFF
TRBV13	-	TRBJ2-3	CASLFFRDPTDTQYF
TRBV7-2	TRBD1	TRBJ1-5	CASSTGANQPQHF
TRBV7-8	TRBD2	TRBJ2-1	CASSLWGGSSYNEQFF
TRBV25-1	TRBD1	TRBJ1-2	CASSGTEANYGYTF
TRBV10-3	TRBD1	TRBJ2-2	CAINSGQGNPGELFF
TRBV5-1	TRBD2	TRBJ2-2	CASSSGLAGVDTGELFF
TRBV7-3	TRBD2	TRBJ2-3	CASSLGLAGGLDTQYF
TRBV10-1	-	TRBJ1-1	CASSNFGQGARIF
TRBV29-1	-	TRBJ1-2	CSVEVRDLGYGYTF
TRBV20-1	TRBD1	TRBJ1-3	CSARTGGPHSTIYF
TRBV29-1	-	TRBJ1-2	CSVGLSYGYTF
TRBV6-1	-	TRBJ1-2	CASRKGSNYGYTF
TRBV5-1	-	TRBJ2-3	CASSLDGTGTDTQYF
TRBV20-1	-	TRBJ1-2	CSARDLVGGSNYGYTF
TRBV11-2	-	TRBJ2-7	CASSPRGVSYEQYF
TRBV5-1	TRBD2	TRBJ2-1	CASSLAEAGAYNEQFF
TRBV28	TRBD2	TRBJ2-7	CASSPSSPGGSYEQYF
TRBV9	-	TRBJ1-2	CASSPLQAYGYTF
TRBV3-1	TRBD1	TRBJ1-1	CASSQVLGQGAEAFF
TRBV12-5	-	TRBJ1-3	CASGLPPFVSGNTIYF
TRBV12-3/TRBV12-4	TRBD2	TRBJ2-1	CASSPPGLARNEQFF
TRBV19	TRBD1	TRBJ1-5	CASSIGTGGAQPQHF
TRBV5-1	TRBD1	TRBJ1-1	CASNDDRGLNTEAFF
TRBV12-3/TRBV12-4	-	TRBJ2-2	CASSSTTGTSLTGELFF
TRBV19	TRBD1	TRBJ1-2	CASSMTTGLYGYTF
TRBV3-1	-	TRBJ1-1	CASSQEKGMNTEAFF
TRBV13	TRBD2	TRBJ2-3	CASSALFRRGRVTQYF
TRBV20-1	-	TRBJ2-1	CSATRVQGMNEQFF
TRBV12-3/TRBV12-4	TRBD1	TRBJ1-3	CASSSGTVYSGNTIYF
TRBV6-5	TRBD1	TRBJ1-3	CASSYSGQRLSGNTIYF
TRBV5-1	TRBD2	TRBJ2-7	CASSLAGISGGGEQYF
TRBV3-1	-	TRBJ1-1	CASSQDGQPYTEAFF
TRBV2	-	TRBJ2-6	CAMGKGTSGANVLTF
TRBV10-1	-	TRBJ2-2	CASRSFNTGELFF